The next 9 T cell receptor beta chains were all read from a single sample in a study of cytomegalovirus exposure and HLA in healthy donors. The PCR used 60 Vbeta and 13 Jbeta primers. Sequencing used immunoSEQ multiplex PCR; TCRdb keeps in-frame clones, though not all of them. The table has some 90,000 clones, 70% to 80% seen once; the top ten hold 0.5% to 0.65%. Sequenced: PBMCs. The receptors come from a man aged 25-45 years in good health and CMV-seronegative.

This clone was detected only once. The chain recombines TRBV5-1 with TRBJ2-5; 9 positions match TRBD1. Germline CDR1 reads SGHRS; CDR2 reads YFSETQ. V was pared by 7 bases and J by 3 bases, with 1 base of the junction left unmatched. The CDR3 is made up of 12 amino acids. CDR3 residues: CASGTGKETQYF. Written as DNA, the CDR3 is TGCGCCAGCGGGACAGGGAAAGAGACCCAGTACTTC.

This rearrangement joins TRBV21-1 to TRBJ2-1; the table's D call TRBD2 went unverified against the DNA. TRBV21-1 is described as a pseudogene. The CDR3 is 15 amino acids. The CDR3 reads CASSFRPAGNNEQFF. DNA of the CDR3: TGTGCCAGCAGCTTCCGACCCGCCGGGAACAATGAGCAGTTCTTC.

This clone was seen a single time. V gene TRBV5-1 combines with J gene TRBJ2-1; TRBD2 matches at 9 bases. CDR1 is SGHRS, CDR2 YFSETQ, per germline. V was clipped by 0 bases and J by 3 bases; unmatched bases: 7. This CDR3 region has 17 residues. CDR3 in DNA: TGCGCCAGCAGCTTGGCAACAGCGGGGGGAGGCTACAATGAGCAGTTCTTC. Protein: CASSLATAGGGYNEQFF.

This clone was counted a few times. The chain employs TRBV6-1 and TRBJ1-1; TRBD1 agrees at 7 bases. Losses at the gene ends were 8 bases for V and 5 bases for J; bases not matched to a gene: 8. The CDR3 is 13 residues long. Germline CDR1 reads MNHNS; CDR2 reads SASEGT. The CDR3 bases are TGTGCCAGCGCTCCAAGACAGGGAACTGAAGCTTTCTTT. Encoded protein: CASAPRQGTEAFF.

This clone was observed once. The chain joins TRBV7-3 to TRBJ2-1; 7 bases align to TRBD1. CDR3 length: 18 residues. V lost 5 bases to trimming and J lost 1 base; unmatched junction nucleotides: 14. Germline V gives CDR1 SGHTA, CDR2 FQGTGA. Here the CDR3 DNA reads TGTGCCAGCAGCAATTGGGACAGAATAAGTACATCCTACAATGAGCAGTTCTTC. Amino acids: CASSNWDRISTSYNEQFF.

This chain uses TRBV15 with TRBJ1-6, with TRBD1 identical over 7 bases. There are 17 residues in the CDR3. In germline, CDR1 is LNHNV, CDR2 YYDKDF (reference sequence). V lost 3 bases to trimming and J lost 4 bases; unmatched junction nucleotides: 9. The CDR3 is CATSRSPGQNYNSPLHF. CDR3 in DNA: TGTGCCACCAGCAGGAGTCCGGGACAGAATTATAATTCACCCCTCCACTTT.

CDR3 nucleotides: TGTGCCAGCAGCTACCAGACCCAGGGGGCTAGCACAGATACGCAGTATTTT. Translating it yields CASSYQTQGASTDTQYF. V usage is TRBV7-2 and J usage is TRBJ2-3, with 8 bases lining up with TRBD1. Losses at the gene ends were 4 bases for V and 0 bases for J; bases not matched to a gene: 9. Germline V gene lookup returns CDR1 SGHTA and CDR2 FQGNSA. There are 17 residues in the CDR3.

The chain is built from TRBV14 and TRBJ1-4; D gene unclear. This CDR3 comprises 13 residues. The V and J ends lost 4 bases and 6 bases respectively, with 9 bases between them. Looked up from germline, CDR1 is SGHDN and CDR2 is FVKESK. This CDR3 is CASSLGVDEKLFF. CDR3 DNA sequence: TGTGCCAGCAGCCTGGGCGTCGATGAAAAACTGTTTTTT.

This clone was counted between two and nine times. The chain links TRBV19 to TRBJ2-3; 10 bases are a match to TRBD2. With 5 bases clipped from V and 1 base from J, the junction kept 6 bases outside the gene matches. Germline V gene data show CDR1 as LNHDA and CDR2 as SQIVND (reference sequence). This CDR3 is 16 amino acids long. The CDR3 loop is CASSPLAGGGTDTQYF. The CDR3 bases are TGTGCCAGTAGTCCATTAGCGGGAGGTGGCACAGATACGCAGTATTTT.